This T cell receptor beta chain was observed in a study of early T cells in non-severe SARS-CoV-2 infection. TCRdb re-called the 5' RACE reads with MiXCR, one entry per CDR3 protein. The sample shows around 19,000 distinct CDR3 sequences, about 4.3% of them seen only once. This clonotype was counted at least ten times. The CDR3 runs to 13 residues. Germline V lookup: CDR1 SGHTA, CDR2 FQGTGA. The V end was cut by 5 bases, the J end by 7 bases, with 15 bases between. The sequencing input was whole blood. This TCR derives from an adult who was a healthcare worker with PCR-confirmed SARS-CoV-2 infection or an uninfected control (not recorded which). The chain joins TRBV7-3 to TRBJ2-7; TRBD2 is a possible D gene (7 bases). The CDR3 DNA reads TGTGCCAGCAGCCACGGAGGGGGAGGGGAGCAGTACTTC. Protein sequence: CASSHGGGGEQYF.